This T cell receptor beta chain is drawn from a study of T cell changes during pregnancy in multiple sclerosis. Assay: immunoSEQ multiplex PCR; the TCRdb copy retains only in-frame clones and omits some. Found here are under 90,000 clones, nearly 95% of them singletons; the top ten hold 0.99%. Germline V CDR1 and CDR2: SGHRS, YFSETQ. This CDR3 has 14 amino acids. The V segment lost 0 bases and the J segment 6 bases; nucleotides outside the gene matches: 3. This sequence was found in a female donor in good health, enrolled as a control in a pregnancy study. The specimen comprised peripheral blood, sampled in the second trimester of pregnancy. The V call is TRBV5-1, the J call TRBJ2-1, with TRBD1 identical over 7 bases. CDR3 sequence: CASSLGQGPNEQFF. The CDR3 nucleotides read TGCGCCAGCAGCTTGGGACAGGGCCCCAATGAGCAGTTCTTC.